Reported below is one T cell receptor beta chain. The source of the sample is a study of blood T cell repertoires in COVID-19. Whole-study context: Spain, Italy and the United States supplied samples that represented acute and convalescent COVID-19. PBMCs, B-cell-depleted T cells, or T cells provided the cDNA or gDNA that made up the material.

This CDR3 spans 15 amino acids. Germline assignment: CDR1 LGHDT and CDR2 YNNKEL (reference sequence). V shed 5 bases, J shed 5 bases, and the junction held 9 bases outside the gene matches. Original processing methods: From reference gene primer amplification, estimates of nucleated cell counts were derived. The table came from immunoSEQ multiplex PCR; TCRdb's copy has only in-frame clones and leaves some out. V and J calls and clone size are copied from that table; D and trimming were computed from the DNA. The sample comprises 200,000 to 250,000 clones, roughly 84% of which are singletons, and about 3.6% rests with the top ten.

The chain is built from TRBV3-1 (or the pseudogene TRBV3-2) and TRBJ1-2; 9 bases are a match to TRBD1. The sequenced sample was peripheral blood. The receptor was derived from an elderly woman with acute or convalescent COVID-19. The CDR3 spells CASSIQDRGGYGYTF. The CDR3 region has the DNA TGTGCCAGCAGCATCCAGGACAGGGGAGGGTATGGCTACACCTTC.